The rows below give T cell receptor beta chains drawn from one sample of a study of blood T cell repertoires in COVID-19. TCRdb's table, derived via immunoSEQ multiplex PCR, lists solely in-frame clones and lacks some. The sample carries 120,000 to 150,000 clones, roughly 90% recorded once. Sequencing was done on a sample of PBMCs or T cells enriched from blood (not recorded which). These receptor sequences come from a woman under 40 with acute COVID-19. CDR3s include the opening cysteine and the closing phenylalanine or tryptophan. Fields, in order: CDR3 length, V gene, CDR3 protein.

>14|TRBV29-1
CSVPGVWGADTQYF
>15|TRBV6-4
CASSESSGSSNEQFF
>16|TRBV21-1
CASSKWTANLESTIYF
>14|TRBV7-9
CASSPTGGSYEQYF
>14|TRBV7-3
CASSYRTGEGGYTF
>14|TRBV9
CASTPNRGNTEAFF
>14|TRBV7-9
CASSLSTVQETQYF
>14|TRBV5-1
CASSLERGSDGYTF
>13|TRBV10-3
CAITRAEGQPQHF
>15|TRBV28
CASNSGDSETQRNTF
>14|TRBV27
CASRSLSRGATQYF
>16|TRBV4-3
CASSQLTGVFEDEQYF
>16|TRBV9
CASSVAGGISGNTIYF
>13|TRBV4-3
CASSQDSAYEQYF
>15|TRBV5-1
CASSGTSGRGGEQFF
>16|TRBV27
CASSRGPGADNSPLHF
>16|TRBV3-1/TRBV3-2
CASSQHAGPGTGELFF
>15|TRBV3-1/TRBV3-2
CASSQGLAGGDTQYF
>13|TRBV10-3
CAISGQEDQPQHF
>13|TRBV2
CARGFGAGTEAFF
>16|TRBV24-1
CATSDTRLAGGGEQFF
>15|TRBV5-1
CASSKETSGINEQFF
>16|TRBV7-6
CASSLESAGGGETQYF
>13|TRBV28
CASSLGGRDTQYF
>15|TRBV11-1
CASSWSGSSYNEQFF
>14|TRBV5-4
CASSLGQGRYGYTF
>16|TRBV5-4
CASSPGTGDMNTEAFF
>16|TRBV10-3
CAISSNQGLATGELFF
>12|TRBV7-6
CASSLMTGGQFF
>15|TRBV18
CASSEVAGRTDTQYF
>14|TRBV7-2
CASSTETGPYGYTF
>18|TRBV2
CASRGSAVWPEPFYEQYF
>13|TRBV4-3
CASSQQGFQPQHF
>13|TRBV27
CASSLDGGYGYTF
>10|TRBV20-1
CSGSDNEQYF